This TCR beta chain was retrieved from a study of cytomegalovirus exposure and HLA in healthy donors (TCRdb year 2017). Regarding the complete study: According to an earlier analysis of 587 of the donors, some 170 million T cells yielded 100 million or so unique TCR beta sequences and about 280 Gb of sequence data. About 310 gigabases of sequencing data and approximately 84 million unique TCR sequences were included in an early release covering about 620 HLA-typed donors. Of the roughly 390 genotyped donors, approximately 83% fell in the genetic ancestry cluster associated with self-reported Caucasian donors. The study was designed to test whether signatures of past pathogen exposure could be identified by cataloging public T cell receptors. The study profiled the T cell repertoires of about 640 subjects by immunosequencing and related them to cytomegalovirus serostatus. In addition to the first cohort of roughly 700 subjects, a separate validation cohort of approximately 110 different subjects was used. To predict cytomegalovirus infection status, the study brought together high-throughput TCR immunosequencing, statistical association of individual TCRs with disease status, and machine learning. To study patterns of TCR occurrence, a later analysis re-analyzed previously published TCR beta repertoires from 700 or so donors and added high-resolution HLA genotyping. The later analysis used no new phenotypic data to find candidate immune exposures, relying instead on TCR beta sequences and their occurrence across donors. In an earlier analysis of more than 550 of the donors, high-throughput TCR beta sequencing was used to judge whether each TCR beta V gene segment behaved as functional or pseudogenic. Donor age, sex, ethnicity and CMV serostatus were collected together with the repertoire data. A later genetic analysis took genome-wide SNP genotypes for 398 of the 666 donors and used that subset as a discovery cohort. Every repertoire in the discovery cohort had been generated on one and the same sequencing platform. HLA typing included class I and class II loci at four-digit resolution. Typing coverage varied by locus: about 620-630 donors for A, B, C, DRB1 and DQB1; some 520 for DQA1; 606 for DPA1; roughly 450 for DPB1. Because of strong linkage in the cohort, roughly five DR-DQ haplotypes were treated as single units for association and clustering. On average, approximately 250,000 unique TCR beta nucleotide sequences were sequenced per donor among 398 genotyped donors of the cohort, with 15% to 20% of those sequences being non-productive. Overall study results and their limits: A cluster of highly shared sequence variants was judged likely to represent a technical artifact of the sequencing pipeline. Fewer than 20 rarely observed V segments, including chromosome 9 orphons, were excluded from the earlier analysis of 550 to 700 of the donors because counts were too low. CMV serostatus was the only immune exposure information available for the cohort. When HLA alleles, especially DR and DQ, strongly co-occurred, TCR associations were difficult to assign to individual alleles. The authors suggested that the approach could potentially be generalized to other disease states and immunological phenotypes. In the study, approximately 150 TCR beta chains were listed as associated with cytomegalovirus. Correlated functional status among segregating V segments might be attributable to linkage disequilibrium, but an unknown experimental factor could not be ruled out. In a later analysis, HLA-associated TCR beta chains showed more clonal expansion and lower generation probabilities than non-associated chains that were equally common. In a later genetic analysis, fewer N-insertions in productive TCRs were reported among donors in an Asian-associated ancestry cluster than the 666-donor mean. The cohort was sequenced for TCR beta chains only, and without alpha or paired-chain data the features that could be detected were limited. The classifier was reported to diagnose cytomegalovirus status with high specificity and sensitivity in both the original cohort and the validation cohort. A later analysis associated 15,000 or so TCR beta sequences with specific HLA alleles at a false discovery rate of 0.05. An earlier analysis of approximately 570 of the donors showed that most TCR beta V segments appeared in productive rearrangements either about 87% or about 30% of the time, which broadly matched IMGT annotations. Most TCR sequences were seen in very few donors, while some public TCRs were found in many individuals. A few of the identified cytomegalovirus-associated TCR beta chains were confirmed in vitro to be specific for cytomegalovirus antigens. Some IMGT-functional V segments, including TRBV6-2 and TRBV6-3, could not be distinguished by the 87-base-pair reads and were therefore excluded. A later genetic analysis associated a missense DCLRE1C variant with V-gene and J-gene trimming of TCR beta chains, and an independent cohort replicated the association. A further reported finding was that TCR beta sequences accurately predicted the HLA-A and HLA-B alleles for most subjects in the first cohort. A later analysis found that most CMV-associated TCR beta chains appeared HLA-restricted, with HLA associations seemingly driven largely by CMV exposure. HLA typing was unavailable for some donors at each locus, so association tests used only the typed subset. In a later analysis, TCR association rates were found to vary across HLA loci, with the most associated TCRs seen for DRB1 alleles and the fewest for HLA-C alleles. According to a later analysis, parvovirus B19, influenza, CMV and Epstein-Barr virus appeared linked to several top co-occurrence clusters. The presence/absence analyses assumed that sequencing depth was roughly uniform across donors, and that assumption may not be true.

For this clone: What antigen it recognizes has not been identified. One base away there is no much larger clone; base qualities are not given.

The junction shows trimming of 6 bases on V and 7 bases on J, plus 18 bases between the germline ends. CDR1 and CDR2, per the germline V gene (reference sequence), are MNHNY and SVGAGI. Reading from cysteine to phenylalanine, the CDR3 counts 15 amino acids. Left in the record is the CDR3 DNA by itself, 45 bases read in frame from the first base. The library was generated by the immunoSEQ multiplex PCR assay. For the multiplex PCR, a mixture combining 60 forward primers for TCR Vbeta segments and 13 reverse primers for TCR Jbeta segments was used. The CDR3 region of rearranged TCR beta genes was amplified from genomic DNA with a multiplex PCR assay. The amplified TCR beta libraries were sequenced on the Illumina HiSeq System as 87-base-pair reads. Regarding the original processing steps: Across the roughly 640 repertoires, a later analysis counted 60 million to 90 million unique TCR beta chains, roughly 11 million of which were shared by at least two donors. A nearest-neighbor algorithm error-corrected the raw reads and collapsed the reads into unique sequences, merging closely related sequences to remove PCR and sequencing errors. CDR3 sequences were aligned to IMGT reference sequences to assign V, D and J gene segments. For a sequence to be retained, a match of at least six nucleotides was required to both a V gene segment and a J gene segment. Rearrangements were called productive when the CDR3 lacked stop codons and stayed in frame with V and J; all others were non-productive. Following IMGT convention, CDR3 was defined as the stretch from the second conserved V-encoded cysteine to the conserved J-encoded phenylalanine. The earlier analysis of 550 to 650 of the donors excluded any sequence lacking an unambiguous match to a single V gene segment. An earlier analysis of 587 of the donors classified V segments as functional when productive rearrangements were above 56.7% and as segregating when the standard deviation between donors was above 5%. A statistical classification framework was built for diagnosing cytomegalovirus status from the catalog of TCR beta chain sequences. In a later analysis, TCR nucleotide sequences were compared against IMGT/GENE-DB human TR gene sequences so that V and J genes could be assigned. A later analysis assigned CDR3 sequences and most-parsimonious VDJ recombination scenarios with the TCRdist pipeline. In a later analysis, each TCR beta chain was defined by its CDR3 amino acid sequence together with its V-gene family, and reads lacking a unique V-gene family were excluded. To address suspected cross-contamination and a sequencing artifact, a later analysis removed around 600 highly shared, low-generation-probability nucleotide sequences. In a later analysis, a clonal expansion index for each public chain was calculated from normalized within-repertoire ranks of inferred template counts. Generation probabilities in a later analysis came from a VDJ recombination model fitted to out-of-frame rearrangements, and those results were checked against IGoR. In a later analysis, TCR-TCR, TCR-HLA and TCR-CMV co-occurrence was scored with hypergeometric tests, and a repertoire-size bias correction was applied to TCR pairs. In a later analysis, false discovery rates were estimated by permuting HLA or CMV assignments 20 times. In a later analysis, co-occurring TCRs were grouped using DBSCAN, and TCRdist sequence similarity was added for clustering within HLA-allele-positive subsets. Repertoires with fewer than 30,000 or more than 120,000 public chains, plus five repertoires with anomalous nucleotide sharing, were excluded from co-occurrence clustering. TCRdb provides this immuneACCESS table in a form limited to in-frame rearrangements. Some clones are lacking; in checked studies, under half of them reflect an unresolved V gene, and why the rest are absent is not known. That table furnishes V, J and clone size, whereas the DNA furnished D and trimming. This sample gives about 98,000 clones in total; 55% to 75% of them show up just once. The ten largest clones represent roughly 2.5% of the sample.

The cohort was made up of under 800 healthy bone marrow donors. Cohort members were all nominally healthy when sampled, although unrecorded immune exposures were likely present. The donor was CMV seronegative and was included in the group of hundreds of seronegative cohort members. A peripheral blood sample was provided by each donor, and peripheral blood mononuclear cells were used for TCR beta sequencing. Genomic DNA was extracted from the blood cell samples with the Qiagen DNeasy Blood Extraction Kit. This TCR came from a middle-aged man in good health and CMV-seronegative. This chain is built from TRBV6-6 and TRBJ2-2; a tentative D match to TRBD1 spans 5 bases. The material sequenced was PBMCs. The bases are TGTGCCAGCAGGCCGCCCAGGGAAGCTGGCGGGGAGCTGTTTTTT. This codes for CASRPPREAGGELFF.